The 23 T cell receptor beta chains below come from one sample, sequenced in a study of post-analysis software for immune sequencing data. Incorporated into the TCR beta cDNA libraries were unique molecular identifiers, which served to reduce PCR and sequencing biases. MiXCR, applied by TCRdb to the PCR reads, yields one record per CDR3 protein. The sample lists 750,000 to 900,000 distinct CDR3 sequences, about 45% occurring once. Study observations and caveats: Roughly five TRBV segments were more frequent in patients than controls; TRBV5-6, TRBV5-1 and TRBV20-1 belonged to this group.

Which antigens these TCRs recognize remains unknown. Sample: blood. Receptors originate from a girl aged 5 to 17 with multiple sclerosis.

This chain links TRBV4-1 with TRBJ2-3, with unresolved D. This CDR3 is built from 15 residues. The V and J ends lost 0 bases and 4 bases respectively, with 11 bases between them. From germline, CDR1 is MGHRA and CDR2 YSYEKL. This chain's CDR3 is CASSQEGSFPDTQYF. For the CDR3, the DNA is TGCGCCAGCAGCCAAGAGGGGTCCTTTCCAGATACGCAGTATTTT.

This clonotype was seen a few times. The gene calls are TRBV7-9 and TRBJ1-5; unclear D gene. CDR1 and CDR2 (germline): SEHNR, FQNEAQ (reference sequence). Trimming took off 3 bases at V and 5 bases at J, with 5 bases between the two ends. The CDR3 is 12 amino acids. The CDR3, as DNA: TGTGCCAGCAGCTTCGGGGATCAGCCCCAGCATTTT. Encoded protein: CASSFGDQPQHF.

The chain carries TRBV7-2 and TRBJ2-3, with 9 bases that match TRBD2. CDR1 and CDR2 (germline): SGHTA, FQGNSA. This CDR3 region has 17 residues. Trimming cost V 3 bases and J 7 bases; bases outside gene matches: 14. The CDR3 reads CASSLPPVAGGGHTQYF. The CDR3 DNA follows: TGTGCCAGCAGCTTGCCCCCCGTCGCGGGAGGGGGTCATACGCAGTATTTT.

In regard to this clonotype: Germline and junction disagree at one end, which may indicate a read error. The V and J genes are TRBV12-3 or TRBV12-4 and TRBJ2-3, with 12 bases identical to TRBD2. The CDR3 length is 18 residues. The CDR3 DNA is TGTGCCAGCAGTTTCGGGCTAGCGGGAGGGCTGACGCCAGATACGGAGTATTTT. Amino acids: CASSFGLAGGLTPDTEYF.

The V gene is TRBV7-6, the J gene TRBJ1-6; D not resolved. In germline, CDR1 is SGHVS, CDR2 FNYEAQ. The V and J ends lost 2 bases and 10 bases respectively, with 15 bases between them. The CDR3 has 15 amino acids. CDR3 residues: CASSLKPGGGSPLHF. The CDR3 DNA sequence: TGTGCCAGCAGCTTAAAGCCCGGCGGAGGGTCACCCCTCCACTTT. Supplemented by reference TRBV7-6 and TRBJ1-6, the full variable domain reads GAGVSQSPRYKVTKRGQDVALRCDPISGHVSLYWYRQALGQGPEFLTYFNYEAQQDKSGLPNDRFSAERPEGSISTLTIQRTEQRDSAMYRCASSLKPGGGSPLHFGNGTRLTVT.

In this sample, this clonotype turned up once. The J gene is TRBJ1-1, the V gene TRBV12-3 or TRBV12-4; TRBD1 matches 7 bases. The trim removed 5 bases at V and 0 bases at J, leaving 6 bases unmatched. The CDR3 length is 15 residues. The CDR3 nucleotides are TGTGCCAGCAGTGTCGGGACAGCCATGAACACTGAAGCTTTCTTT. Protein: CASSVGTAMNTEAFF.

This clonotype was observed a handful of times. V usage is TRBV10-3 and J usage is TRBJ2-5; a weak D match, TRBD2 (7 bases). The DNA matches TRBJ2-7 better at its end, which makes the J call doubtful. The CDR3 is 16 residues long. The germline CDR1 and CDR2 sequences are ENHRY and SYGVKD. CDR3 bases: TGTGCCATCAGTGACCCGGGGGGCGGGACCCCCTACGAGCAGTACTTC. Translating it yields CAISDPGGGTPYEQYF.

The chain has TRBV9 and TRBJ2-5; 8 bases map to TRBD1. Germline-derived CDR1 and CDR2 are SGDLS and YYNGEE. Germline trimming cut 2 bases from V and 2 bases from J; bases unmatched to any gene: 8. CDR3 length: 16 amino acids. The CDR3 DNA is TGTGCCAGCAGCGTGGAAACACAGGGGGGACAAGAGACCCAGTACTTC. This codes for CASSVETQGGQETQYF.

This clonotype has only a few counts. The chain is built from TRBV7-2 and TRBJ2-7; D ambiguous. Trimming pared 2 bases from V and 3 bases from J, leaving 20 bases between. Germline CDR1 and CDR2: SGHTA and FQGNSA. The CDR3 runs to 17 residues. Here the CDR3 reads CASSLSGSRWSDYEQYF. The CDR3 DNA reads as TGTGCCAGCAGCTTAAGTGGCTCGCGGTGGTCCGACTACGAGCAGTACTTC.

This clonotype occurred once. The gene calls are TRBV7-3 and TRBJ2-1; 7 nucleotides match TRBD2. CDR1 and CDR2 (germline): SGHTA, FQGTGA. The CDR3 contains 14 residues. V lost 4 bases, J lost 8 bases, and 8 bases stayed unmatched. CDR3: CASSSVPAGHEQFF. In DNA form, the CDR3 reads TGTGCCAGCAGCTCCGTCCCAGCGGGGCATGAGCAGTTCTTC.

This clonotype was seen a handful of times. The rearrangement uses TRBV12-3 or TRBV12-4 and TRBJ2-5; D is perhaps TRBD1 or TRBD2 (5 bases each). V dropped 0 bases and J dropped 5 bases, with 13 bases sitting between them. The CDR3 sequence is 15 residues long. CDR3 sequence: CASSLARDAGETQYF. The CDR3 nucleotides read TGTGCCAGCAGTTTAGCTCGGGACGCCGGGGAGACCCAGTACTTC.

This clonotype has only a few counts. The rearrangement uses TRBV12-3 or TRBV12-4 and TRBJ2-5, with 11 nucleotides matching TRBD1. The V gene end was trimmed by 6 bases and the J gene end by 4 bases; junction bases not matched to a gene: 4. This CDR3 comprises 14 residues. The CDR3 DNA reads as TGTGCCAGCAGCCAAGGGACAGGGGGAGAGACCCAGTACTTC. This encodes CASSQGTGGETQYF.

The genes are TRBV6-6 and TRBJ2-1, with D maybe TRBD2 (6 bases). The ends were cut back, 11 bases at V and 3 bases at J, with 20 bases in the middle. Germline-derived CDR1 and CDR2 are MNHNY and SVGAGI (reference sequence). CDR3 size: 15 residues. The DNA for the CDR3 is TGTGCCGGCCGGTCCCTCGGGAGCTTCTACAATGAGCAGTTCTTC. Protein product: CAGRSLGSFYNEQFF.

V is TRBV18 and J is TRBJ2-7; possible D gene TRBD1, 6 bases. The germline V gene has CDR1 KGHSH and CDR2 LQKENI. The CDR3 covers 14 residues. V was shortened by 5 bases and J by 2 bases, with 13 bases between the two germline ends. The CDR3 protein is CASSREQGTYEQYF. The CDR3 coding sequence is TGTGCCAGCTCAAGAGAACAGGGAACCTACGAGCAGTACTTC.

This sequence joins TRBV4-1 and TRBJ1-5, with TRBD1 matching over 8 bases. The CDR3 is 16 amino acids. CDR1 MGHRA and CDR2 YSYEKL come from the germline V gene. Unmatched junction bases numbered 6, after V lost 0 bases and J lost 5 bases. Here the CDR3 DNA reads TGCGCCAGCAGCCAAGATAAGGACAGGGACCATCAGCCCCAGCATTTT. Translated: CASSQDKDRDHQPQHF.

Only a few counts were recorded for this clonotype. The CDR3 sequence is CASSLGPQRGSPLHF. As DNA, the CDR3 is TGTGCCAGCAGTTTAGGGCCCCAAAGGGGTTCACCCCTCCACTTT. The V call is TRBV27, the J call TRBJ1-6; D is perhaps TRBD1 (5 bases). Trimming shortened V by 2 bases and J by 9 bases, and 14 bases separated the two germline ends. This CDR3 comprises 15 residues. Germline CDR1 is MNHEY and CDR2 is SMNVEV (reference sequence).

The J gene is TRBJ2-1, the V gene TRBV27, with 7 bases fitting TRBD2. The germline gives CDR1 MNHEY, CDR2 SMNVEV (reference sequence). With 5 bases clipped from V and 8 bases from J, the junction kept 9 bases outside the gene matches. The CDR3 is 14 amino acids. The CDR3 sequence is CASSKAGNTDEQFF. DNA for the CDR3: TGTGCCAGCAGTAAAGCGGGAAATACGGATGAGCAGTTCTTC.

This clonotype has a handful of counts. V is TRBV29-1 and J is TRBJ2-7; 9 bases are a match to TRBD1. This CDR3 is 13 amino acids long. In germline, CDR1 is SQVTM, CDR2 ANQGSEA. The junction had 3 bases not matched to a gene; V was cut back by 3 bases and J by 3 bases. The CDR3 region has the DNA TGCAGCGTTGAGTCGGGACAGGGCTACGAGCAGTACTTC. Amino acid sequence: CSVESGQGYEQYF.

The CDR3 DNA sequence: TGCAGCGCCAATGGGGCGGGAGGAGGAGATACGCAGTATTTT. Protein: CSANGAGGGDTQYF. The chain uses TRBV29-1 and TRBJ2-3; 8 bases are shared with TRBD2. The junction had 11 bases not matched to a gene; V was cut back by 7 bases and J by 5 bases. CDR1 and CDR2 (germline): SQVTM, ANQGSEA. This CDR3 is 14 amino acids long.

The rearrangement joins TRBV7-3 to TRBJ2-5, with D perhaps TRBD1 or TRBD2 (5 bases each). The CDR3 has 14 residues. V was trimmed by 2 bases and J by 2 bases, leaving 9 bases between them. Germline V gene lookup returns CDR1 SGHTA and CDR2 FQGTGA. CDR3 bases: TGTGCCAGCAGCTTATTGGGGGAACAAGAGACCCAGTACTTC. Translating gives CASSLLGEQETQYF.

J is TRBJ2-5 and V is TRBV24-1, with D possibly TRBD2 on 5 matching bases. The CDR3 has 15 residues. The germline V and J ends were trimmed by 3 bases and 1 base, with 11 bases remaining between them. Germline V gives CDR1 KGHDR, CDR2 SFDVKD. CDR3 DNA sequence: TGTGCCACCAGTGATAGAGGGAATTCCCAAGAGACCCAGTACTTC. Amino acid sequence: CATSDRGNSQETQYF.

The rearrangement links TRBV28 to TRBJ2-5; the D call may be TRBD1 or TRBD2 (5 bases each). Trimming took 8 bases from V and 3 from J, leaving 16 bases between them. Germline V CDR1 and CDR2: MDHEN, SYDVKM. CDR3 length: 14 residues. The CDR3 region is CASESGQPEETQYF. The CDR3 DNA reads as TGTGCCAGCGAGTCGGGGCAGCCTGAAGAGACCCAGTACTTC.

The chain recombines TRBV12-3 or TRBV12-4 with TRBJ1-2; TRBD1 agrees at 8 bases. V shed 7 bases and J 8 bases; nucleotides not matched to a gene: 12. The CDR3 sequence is 14 residues long. The CDR3 DNA is TGTGCCAGCACCATAGGACAGGGTGTGGGAGGCTACACCTTC. Translation: CASTIGQGVGGYTF.